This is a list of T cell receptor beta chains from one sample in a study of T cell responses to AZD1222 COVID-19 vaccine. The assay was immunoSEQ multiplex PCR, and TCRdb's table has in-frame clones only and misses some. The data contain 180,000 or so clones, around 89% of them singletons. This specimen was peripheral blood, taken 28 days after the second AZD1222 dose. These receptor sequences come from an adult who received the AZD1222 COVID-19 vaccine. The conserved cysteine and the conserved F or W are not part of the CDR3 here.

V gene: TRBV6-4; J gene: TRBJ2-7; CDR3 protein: ASSGKGYEQY
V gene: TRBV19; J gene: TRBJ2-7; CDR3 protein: ASSYGTARGSYEQY
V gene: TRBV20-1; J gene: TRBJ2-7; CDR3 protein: SASEAGDPYEQY
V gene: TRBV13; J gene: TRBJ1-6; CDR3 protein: ASSSLAQGGPLALH
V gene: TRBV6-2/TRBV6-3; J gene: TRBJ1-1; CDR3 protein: ASSRDRRDTEAF
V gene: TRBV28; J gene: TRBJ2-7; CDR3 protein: ASSPGLAGGRHEQY
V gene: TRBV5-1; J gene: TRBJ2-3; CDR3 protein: ASSLDAAGSTDTQY
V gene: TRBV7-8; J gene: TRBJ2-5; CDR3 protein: ASSLGGGMETQY
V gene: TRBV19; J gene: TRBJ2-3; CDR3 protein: ASSMGVDTQY
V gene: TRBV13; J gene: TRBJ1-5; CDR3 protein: ASRAGIQPQH
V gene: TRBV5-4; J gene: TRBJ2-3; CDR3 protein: ASSLGTNQATQY
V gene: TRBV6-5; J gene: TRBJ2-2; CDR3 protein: ASAGNTGELF
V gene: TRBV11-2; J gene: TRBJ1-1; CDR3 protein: ASSLGQAGRTEAF
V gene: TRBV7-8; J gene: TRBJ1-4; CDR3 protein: ASSLGGQGNEKLF
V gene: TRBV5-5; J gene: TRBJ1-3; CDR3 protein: ASSWLGNTIY
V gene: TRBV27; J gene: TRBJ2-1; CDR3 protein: ASSPLAGFNEQF
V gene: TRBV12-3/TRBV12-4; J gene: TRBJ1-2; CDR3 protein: ASSPTGDYGYT
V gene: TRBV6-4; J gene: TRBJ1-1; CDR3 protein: ASSRTGTGVTEAF
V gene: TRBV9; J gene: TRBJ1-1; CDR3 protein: ASSRPGMNPDRGNTEAF
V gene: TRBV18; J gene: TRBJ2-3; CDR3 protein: ASSPMLPSTDTQY
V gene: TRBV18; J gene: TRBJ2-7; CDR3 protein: ASSPPRQGSYEQY
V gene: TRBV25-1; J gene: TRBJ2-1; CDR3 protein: ASSWGLAGVLQF
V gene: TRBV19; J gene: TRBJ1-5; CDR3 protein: ASRDWGSGGRQPQH
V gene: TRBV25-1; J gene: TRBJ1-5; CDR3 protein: ASSEAGRSNQPQH
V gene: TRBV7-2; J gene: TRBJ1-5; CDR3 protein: ASSVGPSNQPQH
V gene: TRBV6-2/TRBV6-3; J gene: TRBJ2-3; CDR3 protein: ASSSLGPDTQY
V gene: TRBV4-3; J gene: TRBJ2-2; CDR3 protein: ASSRDRGGTGELF
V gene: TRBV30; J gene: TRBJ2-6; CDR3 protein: AWTEGSGANVLT
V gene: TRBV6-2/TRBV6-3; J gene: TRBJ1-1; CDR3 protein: ASSGPLGTEAF
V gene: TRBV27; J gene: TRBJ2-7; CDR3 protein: ASSFSRFLGEQY
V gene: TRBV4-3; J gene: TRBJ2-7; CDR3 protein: ASSQDWARPPYEQY
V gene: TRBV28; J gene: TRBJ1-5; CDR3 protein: ASSAPQGRQPQH
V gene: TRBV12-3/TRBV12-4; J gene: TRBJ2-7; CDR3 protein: ASSPTGTYEQY
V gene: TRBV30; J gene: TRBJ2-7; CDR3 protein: AWSGAVEQY
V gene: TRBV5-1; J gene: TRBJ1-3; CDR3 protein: ASSSGLTAGNTIY
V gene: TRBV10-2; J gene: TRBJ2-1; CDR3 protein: ATSRQGAGEQF
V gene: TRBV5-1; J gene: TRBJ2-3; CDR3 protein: ASSLVQGSADTQY
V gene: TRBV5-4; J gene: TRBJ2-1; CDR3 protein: ASSLGLGEQF
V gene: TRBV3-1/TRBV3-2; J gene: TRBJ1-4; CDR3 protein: ASSTRTGGGEKLF
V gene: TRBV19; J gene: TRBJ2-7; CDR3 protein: ASSARDRSYEQY
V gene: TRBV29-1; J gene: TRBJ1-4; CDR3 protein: SVKWGGEKLF
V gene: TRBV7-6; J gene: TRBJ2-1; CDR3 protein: ASSSLAGQGSYNEQF
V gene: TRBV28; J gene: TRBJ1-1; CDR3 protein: ASIPGQGGTEAF
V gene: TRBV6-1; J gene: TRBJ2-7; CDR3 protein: ASSEALRDRYSYEQY
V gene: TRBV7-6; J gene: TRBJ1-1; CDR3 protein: ATEVAEAF
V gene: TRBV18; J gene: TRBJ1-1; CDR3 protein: ASAGGENTEAF
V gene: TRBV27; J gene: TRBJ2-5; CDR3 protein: ASSGTALQETQY
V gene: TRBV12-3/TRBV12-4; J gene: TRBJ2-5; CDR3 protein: ASSYGEKEAQY
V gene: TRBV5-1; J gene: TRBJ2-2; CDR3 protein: ASSLWPGSGELF
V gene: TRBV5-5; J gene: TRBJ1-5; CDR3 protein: ASSLVGGVGNQPQH